The T cell receptor (beta chain) under discussion was sequenced for a study of beta chain features in type 1 diabetes. V was clipped by 4 bases and J by 3 bases; unmatched bases: 5. Germline CDR1 reads SGHRS; CDR2 reads YFSETQ. This CDR3 has 17 residues. Reverse transcribing all isolated RNA meant expressed TCRB transcripts were sequenced. Profiled with immunoSEQ multiplex PCR; TCRdb holds only in-frame clones, not every one. Of about 360,000 clones in the sample, around an eighth were seen once. The source material was naive CD4+ T cells from blood. The clonotype originates from a man younger than 35 in good health. The rearrangement links TRBV5-1 to TRBJ2-6; 12 bases map to TRBD1. The CDR3 loop reads CASSGGTGGRGANVLTF. In DNA form, the CDR3 reads TGCGCCAGCAGCGGCGGGACAGGGGGCCGTGGGGCCAACGTCCTGACTTTC.